Listed below are T cell receptor beta chains from one sample, sequenced in a study of control samples from healthy donors and cancer patients. TCRdb's copy holds only in-frame clones and misses some; the assay was immunoSEQ multiplex PCR. The table lists 40,000 to 55,000 clones, roughly nine tenths of them singletons, with roughly 1.4% in the top ten. Specimen: PBMCs. These receptor sequences come from a man aged 35 to 55 with colorectal cancer. The CDR3 runs from the conserved cysteine through the conserved F or W. The D gene is left open where the match is weak. Size is omitted from some rows. Given values are once, few, many or a class for expanded clones.

D gene,V gene,J gene,clone size,CDR3 DNA,CDR3 protein
-,TRBV27,TRBJ2-1,few,TGTGCCAGCAGTAGAGGGTCCTCAATTTACAATGAGCAGTTCTTC,CASSRGSSIYNEQFF
TRBD2,TRBV11-3,TRBJ2-7,-,TGTGCCAGCTCGGGACTAGCGGGAACCTACGAGCAGTACTTC,CASSGLAGTYEQYF
-,TRBV5-8,TRBJ1-2,-,TGTGCCAGCAGTGGGGGAGACAGAGGCTATGGCTACACCTTC,CASSGGDRGYGYTF
-,TRBV6-5,TRBJ2-7,-,TGTGCCAGCAGTTACGGGACAACGAACTACGAGCAGTACTTC,CASSYGTTNYEQYF
TRBD2,TRBV28,TRBJ2-7,few,TGTGCCAGCAGACCCACTAGCGGGAGTACGGGCGAGCAGTACTTC,CASRPTSGSTGEQYF
TRBD2,TRBV19,TRBJ2-7,-,TGTGCCAGTACCCTAGCGGGGTCCTACGAGCAGTACTTC,CASTLAGSYEQYF
-,TRBV4-3,TRBJ2-1,-,TGCGCCAGCAGCCAGGATCAGGAGCGGTACAATGAGCAGTTCTTC,CASSQDQERYNEQFF
TRBD1,TRBV28,TRBJ2-7,-,TGTGCCAGCAGTTACGGGACAGGAGGTGACGAGCAGTACTTC,CASSYGTGGDEQYF
-,TRBV12-3/TRBV12-4,TRBJ1-1,-,TGTGCCAGCAGTTTAGGGAACACTGAAGCTTTCTTT,CASSLGNTEAFF
-,TRBV9,TRBJ1-4,-,TGTGCCAGCAGCGCCTTTGCAACTAATGAAAAACTGTTTTTT,CASSAFATNEKLFF
-,TRBV6-1,TRBJ2-1,once,TGTGCCAGCAGTTTATTTAGCGGAACCTACAATGAGCAGTTCTTC,CASSLFSGTYNEQFF
-,TRBV7-9,TRBJ1-6,-,TGTGCCAGCAGCCCCGGATCGGGATCACCCCTCCACTTT,CASSPGSGSPLHF
-,TRBV19,TRBJ1-2,-,TGTGCCAGTAGGCCTCGGGGAATCTATGGCTACACCTTC,CASRPRGIYGYTF
TRBD2,TRBV30,TRBJ2-3,-,TGTGCCTGGAGCACTAGCGGGAGGACGCAGTATTTT,CAWSTSGRTQYF
-,TRBV9,TRBJ2-5,-,TGTGCCAGCAGCTCAGGGCCACGAGGAGAGACCCAGTACTTC,CASSSGPRGETQYF